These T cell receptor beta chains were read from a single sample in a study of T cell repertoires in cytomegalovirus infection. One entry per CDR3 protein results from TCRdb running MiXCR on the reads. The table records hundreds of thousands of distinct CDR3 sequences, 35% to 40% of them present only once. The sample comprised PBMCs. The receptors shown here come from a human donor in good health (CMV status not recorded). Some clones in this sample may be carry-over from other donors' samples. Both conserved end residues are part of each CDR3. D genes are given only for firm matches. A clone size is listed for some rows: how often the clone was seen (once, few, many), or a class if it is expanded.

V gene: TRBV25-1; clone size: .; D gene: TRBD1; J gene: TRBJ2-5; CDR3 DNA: TGTGCCAGCAGTGATCCCTACCGGGGACAGATCCAAGAGACCCAGTACTTC; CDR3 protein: CASSDPYRGQIQETQYF
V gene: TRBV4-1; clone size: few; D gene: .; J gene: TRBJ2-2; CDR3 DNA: TGCGCCAGCAGCCAATTTCGGACAAGGAGTCCCACCGGGGAGCTGTTTTTT; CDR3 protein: CASSQFRTRSPTGELFF
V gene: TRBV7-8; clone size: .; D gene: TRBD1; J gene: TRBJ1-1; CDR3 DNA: TGTGCCAGCAGCAAAGACAGGGCAAACACTGAAGCTTTCTTT; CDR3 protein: CASSKDRANTEAFF
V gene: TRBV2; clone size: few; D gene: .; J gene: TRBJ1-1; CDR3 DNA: TGTGCCAGCGGCCCGCGAGGTTCAGCTTTCTTT; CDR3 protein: CASGPRGSAFF
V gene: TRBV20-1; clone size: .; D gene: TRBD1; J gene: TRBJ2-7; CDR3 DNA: TGCAGTGCTCCTAACCCGGGACAGCTCGAGCAGTACTTC; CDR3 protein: CSAPNPGQLEQYF
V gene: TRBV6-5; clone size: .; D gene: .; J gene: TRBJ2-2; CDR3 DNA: TGTGCCAGCAGTTACTCGTCTGTTAGAAGTCCGATAAGAACCGGGGAGCTGTTTTTT; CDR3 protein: CASSYSSVRSPIRTGELFF
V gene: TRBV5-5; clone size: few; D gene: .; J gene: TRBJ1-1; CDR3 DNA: TGTGCCAGCAGCCATGCATCGGTGGGTGAGAACACTGAGGCTTTCTTT; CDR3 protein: CASSHASVGENTEAFF
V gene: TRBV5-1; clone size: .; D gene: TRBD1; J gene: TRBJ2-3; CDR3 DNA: TGCGCCAGCAGAGCCTCAAGACAGGGGTGGACAGATACGCAGTATTTT; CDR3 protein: CASRASRQGWTDTQYF
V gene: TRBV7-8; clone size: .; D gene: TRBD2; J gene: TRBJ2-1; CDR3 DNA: TGTGCCAGCAGCTTAGTCACTAGCGTACGCAATGAGCAGTTCTTC; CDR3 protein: CASSLVTSVRNEQFF
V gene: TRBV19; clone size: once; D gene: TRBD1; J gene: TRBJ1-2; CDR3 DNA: TGTGCCAGTACCGGGGACAGGTGGGGAGACTATGGCTACACCTTC; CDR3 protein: CASTGDRWGDYGYTF
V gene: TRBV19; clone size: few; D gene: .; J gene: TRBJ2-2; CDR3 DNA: TGTGCCAGTAGTTGGGGGAGATGGGAGCTGTTTTTT; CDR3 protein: CASSWGRWELFF
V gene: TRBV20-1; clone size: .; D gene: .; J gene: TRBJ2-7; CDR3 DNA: TGCAGTGCTAGAGTGCAACTCTCACCACGGGAGCAGTACTTC; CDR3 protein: CSARVQLSPREQYF
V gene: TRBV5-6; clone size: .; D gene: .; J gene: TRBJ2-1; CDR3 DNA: TGTGCCAGCAGCTTGACTTTCGGGACCGAGAGCTCCTACAATGAGCAGTTCTTC; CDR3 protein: CASSLTFGTESSYNEQFF
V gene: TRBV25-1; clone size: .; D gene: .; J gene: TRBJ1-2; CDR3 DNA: TGTGCCAGCAGTGCCCAGCCCTTAACGGGACACGCTAACTATGGCTACACCTTC; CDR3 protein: CASSAQPLTGHANYGYTF
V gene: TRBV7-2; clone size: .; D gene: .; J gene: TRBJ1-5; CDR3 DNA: TGTGCCAGCAGCTTAGGGTTCAGGGAGATGCAGCCCCAGCATTTT; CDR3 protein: CASSLGFREMQPQHF
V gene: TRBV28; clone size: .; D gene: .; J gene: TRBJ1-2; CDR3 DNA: TGTGCCAGCCTTACAGGGCCCTATGGCTACACCTTC; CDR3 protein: CASLTGPYGYTF
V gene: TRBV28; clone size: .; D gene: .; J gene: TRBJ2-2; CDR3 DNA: TGTGCCAGCAGTTTGGGAGAAACCTCCGTGGAGCTGTTTTTT; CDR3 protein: CASSLGETSVELFF
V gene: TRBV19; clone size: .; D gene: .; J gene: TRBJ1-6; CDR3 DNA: TGTGCCAGTAGTTTTCAATTTCGATCCTATAATTCACCCCTCCACTTT; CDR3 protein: CASSFQFRSYNSPLHF
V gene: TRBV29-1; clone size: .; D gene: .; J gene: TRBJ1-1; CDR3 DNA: TGCAGCGGGCTGACAGGCGTTAACACTGAAGCTTACTTT; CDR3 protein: CSGLTGVNTEAYF
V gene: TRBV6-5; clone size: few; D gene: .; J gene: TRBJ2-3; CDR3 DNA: TGTGCCAGCAGTTACGGTGATACGCAGTATTTT; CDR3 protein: CASSYGDTQYF
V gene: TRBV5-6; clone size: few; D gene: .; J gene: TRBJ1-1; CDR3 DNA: TGTGCCAGCAGCAACTACCGCGGGACTGAAGCTTTCTTT; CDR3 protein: CASSNYRGTEAFF
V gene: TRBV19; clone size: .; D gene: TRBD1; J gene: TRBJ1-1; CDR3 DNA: TGTGCCAGTAGCCCTCGAGGGACAGACCTTTTGAACACTGAAGCTTTCTTT; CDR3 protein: CASSPRGTDLLNTEAFF
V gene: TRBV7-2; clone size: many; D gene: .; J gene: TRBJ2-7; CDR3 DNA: TGTGCCAGCAGCCAAAGTCAGACACCTATTTACGAGCAGTACTTC; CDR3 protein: CASSQSQTPIYEQYF
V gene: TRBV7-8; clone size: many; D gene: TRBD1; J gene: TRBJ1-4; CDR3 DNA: TGTGCCAGCAGCCCCGGGACAGCTTTAACCGAAAAACTGTTTTTT; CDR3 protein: CASSPGTALTEKLFF
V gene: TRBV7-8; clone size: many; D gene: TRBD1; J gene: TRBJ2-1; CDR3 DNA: TGTGCCAGCAGCACCTCGACAGGGGGCCGTGAGCAGTTCTTC; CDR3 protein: CASSTSTGGREQFF
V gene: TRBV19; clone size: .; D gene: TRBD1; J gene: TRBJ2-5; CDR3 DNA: TGTGCCAGTAGTGACGGGACAGTCCAAGAGACCCAGTACTTC; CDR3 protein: CASSDGTVQETQYF
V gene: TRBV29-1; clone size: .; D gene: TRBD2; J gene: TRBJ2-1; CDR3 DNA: TGCAGCGTTGAATTCAGTACCCACGGAGCGGGATTTGACAATGAGCAGTTCTTC; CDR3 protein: CSVEFSTHGAGFDNEQFF
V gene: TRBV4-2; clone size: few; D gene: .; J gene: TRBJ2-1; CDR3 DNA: TGTGCCAGCAGCCCCCCCCTCGGCTCCTACAATGAGCAGTTCTTC; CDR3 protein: CASSPPLGSYNEQFF
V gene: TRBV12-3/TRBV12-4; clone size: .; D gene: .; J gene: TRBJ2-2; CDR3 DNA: TGTGCCAGCAGTAGACTAGAAGGGGTGGAGATGTTTTTT; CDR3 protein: CASSRLEGVEMFF
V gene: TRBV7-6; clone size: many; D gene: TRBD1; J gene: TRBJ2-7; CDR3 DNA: TGTGCCAGCAGCCCTACAGGGGACGAGCAGTACTTC; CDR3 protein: CASSPTGDEQYF
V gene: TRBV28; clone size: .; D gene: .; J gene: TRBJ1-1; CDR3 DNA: TGTGCCAGCAGCATGGGTCTTACTGAAGCTTTCTTT; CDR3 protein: CASSMGLTEAFF
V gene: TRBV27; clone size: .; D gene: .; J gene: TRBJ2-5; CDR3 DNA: TGTGACACCACGTACCAAGAGACCCATTACTTC; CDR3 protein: CDTTYQETHYF
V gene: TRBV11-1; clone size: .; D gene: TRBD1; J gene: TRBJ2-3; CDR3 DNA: TGTGCCAGCATTTCACAGGGGGCGAGCACAGATACGCAGTATTTT; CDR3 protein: CASISQGASTDTQYF